This T cell receptor (beta chain) was retrieved from a study of shared clonotypes between healthy human individuals. Libraries were prepared by immunoSEQ multiplex PCR; TCRdb keeps only in-frame clonotypes and omits some of them. Of 110,000 or so clones listed, about 63% are singletons. V lost 5 bases, J lost 2 bases, and 4 bases stayed unmatched. This CDR3 is 14 amino acids long. Germline-derived CDR1 and CDR2 are KGHSH and LQKENI. The chain combines TRBV18 with TRBJ1-1, with 8 bases fitting TRBD1. This TCR was recovered from a woman in her twenties or thirties in good health. Sequencing was carried out using memory CD8+ T cells sorted from blood. As for subset: CD45RO+ cells pooled with CCR7-negative TemRA cells. The CDR3 coding sequence is TGTGCCAGCTCATATGGACAGGGAAACACTGAAGCTTTCTTT. This codes for CASSYGQGNTEAFF.